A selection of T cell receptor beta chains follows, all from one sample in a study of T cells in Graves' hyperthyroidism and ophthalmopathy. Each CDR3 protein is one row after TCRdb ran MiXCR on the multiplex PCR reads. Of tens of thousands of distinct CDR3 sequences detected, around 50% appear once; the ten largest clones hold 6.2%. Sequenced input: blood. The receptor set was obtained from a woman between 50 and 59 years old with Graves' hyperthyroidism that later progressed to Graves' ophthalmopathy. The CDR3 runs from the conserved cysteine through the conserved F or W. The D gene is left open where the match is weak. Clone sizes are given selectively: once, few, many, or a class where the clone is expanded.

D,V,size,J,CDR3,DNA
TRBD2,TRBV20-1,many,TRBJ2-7,CSAKPGLAGEEQYF,TGCAGTGCTAAACCGGGACTAGCGGGAGAAGAGCAGTACTTC
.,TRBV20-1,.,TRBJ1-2,CSVWPDGYTF,TGCAGTGTTTGGCCGGATGGCTACACTTTC
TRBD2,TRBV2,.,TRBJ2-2,CASSSGLAGGPRTGELFF,TGTGCCAGCAGTTCTGGACTAGCGGGAGGGCCGAGGACCGGGGAGCTGTTTTTT
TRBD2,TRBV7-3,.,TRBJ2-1,CASSLLAGYEQFF,TGTGCCAGCAGCCTACTAGCGGGATATGAGCAGTTCTTC
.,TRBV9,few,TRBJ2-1,CASSPAFRDRLGNEQFF,TGTGCCAGCTCACCAGCGTTCCGGGACCGGCTTGGCAATGAGCAGTTCTTC
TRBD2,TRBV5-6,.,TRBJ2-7,CASSRAGGKMYEQYF,TGTGCCAGCAGCCGAGCGGGAGGGAAGATGTACGAGCAGTACTTC
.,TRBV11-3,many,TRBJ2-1,CASSLGTHPVNEQFF,TGTGCCAGCAGCTTAGGTACACACCCGGTGAATGAGCAGTTCTTC
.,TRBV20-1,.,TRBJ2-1,CSARDLQSGQFF,TGCAGTGCTAGAGATCTCCAATCAGGGCAGTTCTTC
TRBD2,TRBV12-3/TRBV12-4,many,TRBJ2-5,CASGLLATKETQYF,TGTGCCAGCGGTTTACTAGCGACCAAAGAGACCCAGTACTTC
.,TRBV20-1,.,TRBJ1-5,CSAPRDKAVTQHF,TGCAGTGCCCCGAGAGACAAGGCCGTGACCCAGCATTTT
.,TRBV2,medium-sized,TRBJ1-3,CASSEAVGGNTIYF,TGTGCCAGCAGTGAAGCGGTGGGTGGAAACACCATATATTTT
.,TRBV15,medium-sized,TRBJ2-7,CATSRDLQVGYEQYF,TGTGCCACCAGCAGAGACTTACAGGTCGGGTACGAGCAGTACTTC
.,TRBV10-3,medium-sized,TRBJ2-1,CAISGPIYNEQFF,TGTGCCATCAGTGGCCCTATATACAATGAGCAGTTCTTC
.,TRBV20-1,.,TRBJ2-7,CSAREGSSYEQYF,TGCAGTGCTAGAGAAGGGTCTTCCTACGAGCAGTACTTC
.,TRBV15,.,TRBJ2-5,CATSRDWGRTETQYF,TGTGCCACCAGCAGAGATTGGGGAAGAACCGAGACCCAGTACTTC
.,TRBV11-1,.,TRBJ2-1,CASSPLGGLSTDNGQFF,TGTGCCAGCAGCCCCCTGGGGGGACTCTCTACAGACAATGGGCAGTTCTTT
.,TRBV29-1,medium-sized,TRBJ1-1,CSVEQDEAFF,TGCAGCGTTGAGCAGGATGAAGCTTTCTTT
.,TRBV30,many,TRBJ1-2,CAWEGGGGIYGYTF,TGTGCCTGGGAGGGGGGTGGCGGAATTTATGGCTACACCTTC
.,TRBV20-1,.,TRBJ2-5,CSASDQGETQYF,TGCAGTGCTTCCGACCAAGGAGAGACCCAGTACTTC
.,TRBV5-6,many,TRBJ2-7,CASSLEGRQLAYEQYF,TGTGCCAGCAGCTTGGAAGGGCGGCAGTTAGCCTACGAGCAGTACTTC
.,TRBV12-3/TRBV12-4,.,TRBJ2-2,CASSLWFQGTGELFF,TGTGCCAGCAGTTTGTGGTTTCAGGGCACCGGGGAGCTGTTTTTT
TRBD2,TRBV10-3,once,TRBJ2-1,CAISDSGTSGYNEQFF,TGTGCCATCAGTGATTCCGGGACTAGCGGCTACAATGAGCAGTTCTTC
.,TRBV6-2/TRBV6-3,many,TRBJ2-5,CASSKTTLILVRRETQYF,TGTGCCAGCAGTAAAACGACCTTAATACTAGTCAGAAGAGAGACCCAGTACTTC
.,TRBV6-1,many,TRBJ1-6,CASSSGRGGGRSSPLHF,TGTGCCAGCAGCTCAGGGCGGGGGGGAGGAAGGAGCTCACCCCTCCACTTT
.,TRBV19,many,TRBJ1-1,CASSDSGAAEAFF,TGTGCCAGTAGCGACAGCGGTGCGGCTGAAGCTTTCTTT
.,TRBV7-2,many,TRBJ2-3,CASSLVSPWADTQYF,TGTGCCAGCAGCTTAGTCTCCCCCTGGGCAGATACGCAGTATTTT
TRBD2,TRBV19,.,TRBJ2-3,CASSMGLAGTDTQYF,TGTGCCAGTAGTATGGGGCTAGCGGGCACAGATACGCAGTATTTT
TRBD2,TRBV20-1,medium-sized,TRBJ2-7,CSASSSGAYEQYF,TGCAGTGCTAGCTCTAGCGGAGCCTACGAGCAGTACTTC
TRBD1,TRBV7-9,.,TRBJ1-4,CASSPLGQGSTNEKLFF,TGTGCCAGCAGTCCCCTGGGACAGGGAAGTACTAATGAAAAACTGTTTTTT
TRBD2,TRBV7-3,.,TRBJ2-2,CASSLASGRAGTGELFF,TGTGCCAGCAGCTTAGCTAGCGGGAGGGCCGGGACCGGGGAGCTGTTTTTT
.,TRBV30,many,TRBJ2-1,CAWSVAQDEQFF,TGTGCCTGGAGTGTAGCCCAGGATGAGCAGTTCTTC
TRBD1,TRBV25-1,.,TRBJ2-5,CASSPGTGAQETQYF,TGTGCCAGCAGCCCCGGGACAGGGGCACAAGAGACCCAGTACTTC
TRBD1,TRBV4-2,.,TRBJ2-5,CTSSQGAGETQYF,TGTACCAGCAGCCAGGGGGCGGGCGAGACCCAGTACTTC
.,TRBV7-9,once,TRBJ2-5,CSSSMVQETQYF,TGTTCCAGCAGCATGGTTCAAGAGACCCAGTACTTC